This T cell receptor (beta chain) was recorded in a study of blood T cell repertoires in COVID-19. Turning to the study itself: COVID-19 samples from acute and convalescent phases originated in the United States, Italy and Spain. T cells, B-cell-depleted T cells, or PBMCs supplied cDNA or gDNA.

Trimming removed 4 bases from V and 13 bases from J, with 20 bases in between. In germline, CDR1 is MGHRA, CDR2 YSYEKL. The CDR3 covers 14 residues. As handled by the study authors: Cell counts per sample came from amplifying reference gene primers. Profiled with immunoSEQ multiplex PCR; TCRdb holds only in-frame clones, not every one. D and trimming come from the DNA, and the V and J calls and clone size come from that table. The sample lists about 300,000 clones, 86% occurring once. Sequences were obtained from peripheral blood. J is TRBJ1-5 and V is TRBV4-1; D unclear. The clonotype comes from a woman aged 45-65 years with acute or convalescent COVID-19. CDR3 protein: CASSPILRPGSQHF. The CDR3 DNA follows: TGCGCCAGCAGCCCCATCCTCCGCCCGGGATCGCAGCATTTT.